This T cell receptor beta chain was documented in a study of cytomegalovirus exposure and HLA in healthy donors. Across the whole study: Membership in the Caucasian-associated ancestry cluster was found for about four fifths of 398 genotyped donors.

The PCR used 60 Vbeta and 13 Jbeta primers. Profiled with immunoSEQ multiplex PCR; TCRdb holds only in-frame clones, not every one. The table records 150,000 to 200,000 clones, around 75% of them present only once. The receptor was derived from a woman in her 40s in good health and CMV-seropositive. Specimen: PBMCs.

The CDR3 DNA sequence: TGCAGCGTAAACAGGGGGTCCTACGAGCAGTACTTC. Protein sequence: CSVNRGSYEQYF. V and J are TRBV29-1 and TRBJ2-7, with TRBD1 matching 8 bases. With 6 bases clipped from V and 1 base from J, the junction kept 2 bases outside the gene matches. The germline CDR1 and CDR2 sequences are SQVTM and ANQGSEA. The length of the CDR3 is 12 residues.